The 19 T cell receptor beta chains below come from one sample, sequenced in a study of Ad26.COV2.S vaccination and SARS-CoV-2 variants. Data came from immunoSEQ multiplex PCR; TCRdb stores just in-frame clones and leaves some out. Of over 130,000 clones detected, about nine tenths appear once; the ten largest clones hold 5%. This sample comprised peripheral blood, obtained after recovery from COVID-19. The source is a human donor who had recovered from COVID-19.

The sample holds a few counts of this clone. This chain uses TRBV7-9 with TRBJ1-1; 8 bases map to TRBD1. Germline values: CDR1 SEHNR, CDR2 FQNEAQ (reference sequence). This CDR3 region has 13 residues. The junction had 1 base not matched to a gene; V was cut back by 4 bases and J by 3 bases. CDR3 in amino acids: CASSWGQDTEAFF. CDR3 DNA sequence: TGTGCCAGCAGCTGGGGACAGGACACTGAAGCTTTCTTT.

CDR3 loop: CASSPPVTEQFF. DNA of the CDR3: TGTGCCAGCAGCCCCCCGGTAACGGAGCAGTTCTTC. The rearrangement links TRBV13 to TRBJ2-1; D call uncertain. The length of the CDR3 is 12 residues. The ends were cut back, 5 bases at V and 10 bases at J, with 12 bases in the middle. CDR1 and CDR2 from the germline V gene are PRHDT and FYEKMQ (reference sequence). Combining the CDR3 with reference TRBV13 and TRBJ2-1 gives the whole variable domain AAGVIQSPRHLIKEKRETATLKCYPIPRHDTVYWYQQGPGQDPQFLISFYEKMQSDKGSIPDRFSAQQFSDYHSELNMSSLELGDSALYFCASSPPVTEQFFGPGTRLTVL.

The chain carries TRBV7-9 and TRBJ2-5, with D unresolved. CDR3 length: 11 residues. V was shortened by 3 bases and J by 5 bases, with 4 bases between the two germline ends. Germline CDR1 reads SEHNR; CDR2 reads FQNEAQ (reference sequence). The CDR3 sequence: CASSFGETQYF. The CDR3, as DNA: TGTGCCAGCAGCTTTGGGGAGACCCAGTACTTC.

The rearrangement joins TRBV10-1 to TRBJ2-1; 8 bases are shared with TRBD1. Germline CDR1 reads WNHNN; CDR2 reads SYGVQD (reference sequence). CDR3 size: 16 residues. V lost 3 bases to trimming and J lost 1 base; unmatched junction nucleotides: 5. This CDR3 is CASSDAGDRSYNEQFF. Here the CDR3 DNA reads TGCGCCAGCAGTGATGCCGGGGACAGGTCCTACAATGAGCAGTTCTTC.

The chain couples TRBV5-1 to TRBJ2-5; TRBD2 agrees at 7 bases. The CDR3 has 14 amino acids. V dropped 5 bases and J dropped 0; count of bases not matched to a gene: 4. The V gene's germline CDR1 is SGHRS and CDR2 YFSETQ. CDR3 bases: TGCGCCAGCAGGGAAGCGGGGAACCAAGAGACCCAGTACTTC. It codes for CASREAGNQETQYF.

The rearrangement joins TRBV6-2 or TRBV6-3 to TRBJ1-6; TRBD1 might be the D (5 bases). The CDR3 has 15 amino acids. Trimming cost V 2 bases and J 7 bases, with 12 bases left between them. Germline lookup yields CDR1 MNHEY and CDR2 SVGEGT. The chain's CDR3 is CASSYAGTPNSPLHF. DNA of the CDR3: TGTGCCAGCAGTTACGCCGGGACTCCGAATTCACCCCTCCACTTT.

The chain uses TRBV28 and TRBJ2-7; 12 bases are a match to TRBD2. With V trimmed by 6 bases and J by 5 bases, 11 bases remained unmatched. This CDR3 is 16 amino acids long. Germline lookup yields CDR1 MDHEN and CDR2 SYDVKM. CDR3 in amino acids: CASSGLAGLVRDEQYF. The CDR3 nucleotides are TGTGCCAGCAGCGGACTAGCGGGGCTGGTAAGGGACGAGCAGTACTTC.

For the CDR3, the DNA is TGTGCCATCAGTGAGTCTCCGGGACAGGGTGCTTCACCCCTCCACTTT. Translation gives CAISESPGQGASPLHF. The chain employs TRBV10-3 and TRBJ1-6; 9 nucleotides line up with TRBD1. Germline V CDR1 and CDR2: ENHRY, SYGVKD. The CDR3 has 16 amino acids. V trimming: 0 bases; J trimming: 9 bases; junction bases outside the gene matches: 6.

The chain links TRBV30 to TRBJ1-4, with a weak D call TRBD1 (6 bases). CDR3 length: 14 residues. Germline-derived CDR1 and CDR2 are GTSNPN and SVGIG (reference sequence). Trimming took off 2 bases at V and 5 bases at J, with 12 bases between the two ends. CDR3 coding DNA: TGTGCCTGGAGTTTGACAGGACGAAATGAAAAACTGTTTTTT. Encoded protein: CAWSLTGRNEKLFF.

The chain links TRBV7-9 to TRBJ1-4; D not resolved. The CDR3 sequence is 16 residues long. Trimming pared 5 bases from V and 4 bases from J, leaving 17 bases between. CDR1 SEHNR and CDR2 FQNEAQ come from the germline V gene (reference sequence). Here the CDR3 DNA reads TGTGCCAGCAGCCTGTTGCGTCCCTCGATTAATGAAAAACTGTTTTTT. This sequence encodes CASSLLRPSINEKLFF.

The chain is built from TRBV2 and TRBJ1-4; TRBD1 agrees at 7 bases. CDR3 length: 12 amino acids. Per germline, CDR1 SNHLY and CDR2 FYNNEI. J lost 8 bases, V lost 8 bases, and 5 bases had no gene match. CDR3 DNA: TGTGCCAGCGACAGGGAAGGAGAAAAACTGTTTTTT. As protein: CASDREGEKLFF.

V usage is TRBV19 and J usage is TRBJ2-5; TRBD1 aligns across 10 bases. CDR1 and CDR2 (germline): LNHDA, SQIVND (reference sequence). With V trimmed by 5 bases and J by 5 bases, 8 bases remained unmatched. This CDR3 comprises 15 residues. CDR3 coding DNA: TGTGCCAGTAGTTTGCGACAGGGGGCGTTGGAGACCCAGTACTTC. This translates into CASSLRQGALETQYF. Supplemented by reference TRBV19 and TRBJ2-5, the full variable domain reads DGGITQSPKYLFRKEGQNVTLSCEQNLNHDAMYWYRQDPGQGLRLIYYSQIVNDFQKGDIAEGYSVSREKKESFPLTVTSAQKNPTAFYLCASSLRQGALETQYFGPGTRLLVL.

This rearrangement joins TRBV7-2 to TRBJ1-3; 7 nucleotides match TRBD1. CDR3 length: 17 residues. Germline trimming cut 1 base from V and 0 bases from J; bases unmatched to any gene: 6. The germline V gene encodes CDR1 SGHTA and CDR2 FQGNSA. The CDR3 DNA reads as TGTGCCAGCAGCTTAGGTGGGACAGCGACCTCTGGAAACACCATATATTTT. Its translation: CASSLGGTATSGNTIYF.

The rearrangement links TRBV27 to TRBJ1-5; D not certain. Germline V gene sequence: CDR1 MNHEY, CDR2 SMNVEV (reference sequence). V was clipped by 3 bases and J by 4 bases, with 4 bases between them. The CDR3 loop spans 12 amino acids. The CDR3 DNA reads TGTGCCAGCAGTTTGCCGAATCAGCCCCAGCATTTT. It encodes CASSLPNQPQHF.

This clone was picked up one time. The rearrangement links TRBV18 to TRBJ1-1; weak D call: TRBD1 (6 bases). The germline CDR1 and CDR2 sequences are KGHSH and LQKENI. Trimming shortened V by 0 bases and J by 1 base, and 9 bases separated the two germline ends. The CDR3 spans 15 residues. CDR3 nucleotide sequence: TGTGCCAGCTCACCACCCGGGACAACGAACACTGAAGCTTTCTTT. It specifies CASSPPGTTNTEAFF.

The V gene is TRBV6-2 or TRBV6-3, the J gene TRBJ2-7; D possibly uses TRBD1 or TRBD2 (5 bases each). With 2 bases removed from V and 7 bases from J, the gap between germline ends came to 12 bases. Per germline, CDR1 MNHEY and CDR2 SVGEGT. There are 13 residues in the CDR3. The CDR3, as DNA: TGTGCCAGCAGTTACAAGGGACCGGGAGAGCAGTACTTC. Protein product: CASSYKGPGEQYF.

This clone was detected a few times. The chain combines TRBV6-6 with TRBJ2-6, with unresolved D. The CDR3 consists of 16 residues. Trimming shortened V by 6 bases and J by 3 bases, and 15 bases separated the two germline ends. Per the germline V gene, CDR1 is MNHNY and CDR2 is SVGAGI (reference sequence). CDR3 DNA: TGTGCCAGCAGCCCCCTAGATGGCGGTGGGGCCAACGTCCTGACTTTC. This encodes CASSPLDGGGANVLTF.

The rearrangement uses TRBV7-2 and TRBJ2-4; a weak D match, TRBD2 (6 bases). The V gene's germline CDR1 is SGHTA and CDR2 FQGNSA. V lost 4 bases and J lost 8, with 12 bases in between. The CDR3 spans 13 residues. CDR3 loop: CASSSQGGDIQYF. The CDR3 DNA sequence: TGTGCCAGCAGCTCGCAGGGAGGCGACATTCAGTACTTC.

The chain has TRBV12-5 and TRBJ1-1, with D tentatively TRBD1 (5 bases). The CDR3 extends over 13 amino acids. V lost 7 bases to trimming and J lost 1 base, with 10 bases between them. Germline CDR1 reads LGHNT; CDR2 reads FRNRAP. The DNA of the CDR3 is TGTGCTAGTGCCCTCACAGGGAACACTGAAGCTTTCTTT. Translating it yields CASALTGNTEAFF.